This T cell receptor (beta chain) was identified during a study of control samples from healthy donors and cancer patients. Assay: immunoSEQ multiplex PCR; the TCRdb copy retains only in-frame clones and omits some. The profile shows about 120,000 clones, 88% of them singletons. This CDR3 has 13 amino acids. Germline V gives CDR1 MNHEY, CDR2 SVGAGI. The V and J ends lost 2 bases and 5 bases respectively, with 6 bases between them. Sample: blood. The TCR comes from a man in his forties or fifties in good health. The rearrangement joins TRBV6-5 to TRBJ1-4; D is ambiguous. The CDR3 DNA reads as TGTGCCAGCAGTTACAGATCAAATGAAAAACTGTTTTTT. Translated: CASSYRSNEKLFF.